Listed below are T cell receptor beta chains from one sample, sequenced in a study of T cell changes during pregnancy in multiple sclerosis. Data came from immunoSEQ multiplex PCR; TCRdb stores just in-frame clones and leaves some out. This sample has approximately 20,000 clones, with roughly 87% found just once. The source was CD8+ T cells from peripheral blood mononuclear cells, collected after pregnancy. The source of these receptors is a female donor with multiple sclerosis, enrolled in a pregnancy study. CDR3s include the opening cysteine and the closing phenylalanine or tryptophan. The D gene is left open where the match is weak. Rows may omit the clone size; those that give it use once, few, many or a size class.

>TRBJ2-3|TRBD1|NA|TRBV6-5
TGTGCCAGCAGTATCGGGACAGGCCTCACAGATACGCAGTATTTT
CASSIGTGLTDTQYF
>TRBJ2-7|TRBD1|NA|TRBV6-6
TGTGCCAGCACGACAGGGGGGTACGAGCAGTACTTC
CASTTGGYEQYF
>TRBJ1-5|NA|NA|TRBV6-1
TGTGCCAGCAGTGAAGTTGAGGGTCAGCCCCAGCATTTT
CASSEVEGQPQHF
>TRBJ2-1|NA|NA|TRBV7-9
TGTGCCAGCAGCTTAACGGGGGATGAGCAGTTCTTC
CASSLTGDEQFF
>TRBJ2-7|TRBD2|NA|TRBV19
TGTGCCAGTAGGATTAGCGGGTCGAGCTCCTACGAGCAGTACTTC
CASRISGSSSYEQYF
>TRBJ1-3|NA|NA|TRBV29-1
TGCAGCGTTAAGGACAGACCTAACTCTGGAAACACCATATATTTT
CSVKDRPNSGNTIYF
>TRBJ2-1|TRBD2|NA|TRBV28
TGTGCCAGCAGCCCCCCCTTAGCGGGAGATGAGCAGTTCTTC
CASSPPLAGDEQFF
>TRBJ2-1|TRBD2|NA|TRBV27
TGTGCCAGCAGACTAGCGGGAGGGCCGGGTGAGCAGTTCTTC
CASRLAGGPGEQFF
>TRBJ2-1|NA|once|TRBV28
TGTGCCAGCAGCCTTTCGGGAACGGATGAGCAGTTCTTC
CASSLSGTDEQFF
>TRBJ2-7|TRBD1|NA|TRBV4-1
TGCGCCAGCAGCCTCACTGGGGGAGGACAGGGATCCTACGAGCAGTACTTC
CASSLTGGGQGSYEQYF
>TRBJ2-2|TRBD2|NA|TRBV10-3
TGTGCCATCAGTGACCCCCCCGGGACTAGCGATCCCGGGGAGCTGTTTTTT
CAISDPPGTSDPGELFF
>TRBJ2-3|NA|NA|TRBV7-7
TGTGCCAGCAGCTCCGGGAAGACCTCGGGAGTAGATACGCAGTATTTT
CASSSGKTSGVDTQYF
>TRBJ2-7|TRBD2|once|TRBV4-3
TGCGCCAGCAGCCAAGATCTAGCGGGAGGGCCCCGCGAGCAGTACTTC
CASSQDLAGGPREQYF
>TRBJ2-1|TRBD2|NA|TRBV10-3
TGTGCCATCAGTGGTGGGACTAGCGGGTACAATGAGCAGTTCTTC
CAISGGTSGYNEQFF
>TRBJ1-2|NA|once|TRBV5-1
TGCGCCAGCAGCCCTGGGACGGGAGATAACTATGGCTACACCTTC
CASSPGTGDNYGYTF
>TRBJ2-7|NA|once|TRBV7-9
TGTGCCAGCAGCTTAGGGCAGGGAGGCGAGCAGTACTTC
CASSLGQGGEQYF
>TRBJ2-7|TRBD2|NA|TRBV28
TGTGCCAGCAGTTTTCAGCGGGACTCCCCCTCCTACGAGCAGTACTTC
CASSFQRDSPSYEQYF
>TRBJ2-1|TRBD2|NA|TRBV10-2
TGCGCCAGCAGTGGCTCTAGCGGGAGTGAGCAGTTCTTC
CASSGSSGSEQFF
>TRBJ2-2|NA|NA|TRBV7-9
TGTGCCAGCAGCTTAGCGGGGCCAGGCCGGAACACCGGGGAGCTGTTTTTT
CASSLAGPGRNTGELFF
>TRBJ1-5|NA|NA|TRBV27
TGTGCCAGCAGTTTCGGGGGGGAGCCCCAGCATTTT
CASSFGGEPQHF
>TRBJ1-2|NA|NA|TRBV27
TGTGCCAGCGGCCTCGTGGGGGGGAACTATGGCTACACCTTC
CASGLVGGNYGYTF
>TRBJ2-7|NA|NA|TRBV11-2
TGTGCCAGCAGCTTAGATTGGGGCTGGAATTCGTACGAGCAGTACTTC
CASSLDWGWNSYEQYF
>TRBJ2-1|TRBD2|NA|TRBV5-1
TGCGCCAGCGGGGGACTAGCGGATTACAATGAGCAGTTCTTC
CASGGLADYNEQFF
>TRBJ2-7|NA|NA|TRBV5-5
TGTGCCAGCAGCACGCCGGGGACTTACCCTTTAGGCGAGCAGTACTTC
CASSTPGTYPLGEQYF
>TRBJ2-7|TRBD1|NA|TRBV27
TGTGCCAGCAGTCCATCGACAGGGATGATTATCTACGAGCAGTACTTC
CASSPSTGMIIYEQYF
>TRBJ2-7|NA|NA|TRBV29-1
TGCAGCGTACGGGGGATACCCTACGAGCAGTACTTC
CSVRGIPYEQYF
>TRBJ2-3|NA|NA|TRBV28
TGTGCCAGCAGTTTAGACTTAGGATCTAGCACAGATACGCAGTATTTT
CASSLDLGSSTDTQYF
>TRBJ2-7|NA|NA|TRBV9
TGTGCCAGCAGTCCACTAACAGGGTCCTACGAGCAGTACTTC
CASSPLTGSYEQYF
>TRBJ2-7|TRBD2|NA|TRBV19
TGTGCCAGTAGCCGGACTAGCGGGAGTACGTACGAGCAGTACTTC
CASSRTSGSTYEQYF
>TRBJ1-6|NA|medium-sized|TRBV6-4
TGTGCCAGCAGTGACTCGACAAATTCACCCCTCCACTTT
CASSDSTNSPLHF
>TRBJ1-1|NA|NA|TRBV11-2
TGTGCCAGCAGCCCCTCCGAGGCAGGGTCAGGGACTGAAGCTTTCTTT
CASSPSEAGSGTEAFF
>TRBJ2-1|TRBD2|once|TRBV7-9
TGTGCCAGCAGCTTCGGACTAGCGGGAGACCAGTTCTTC
CASSFGLAGDQFF